A single sample is the source of the 32 T cell receptor beta chains below, sequenced in a study of OX40 agonist ivuxolimab in advanced cancers. Clones were sequenced by immunoSEQ multiplex PCR, and TCRdb holds only the in-frame ones, with some missing. The sample has tens of thousands of clones; 80% are singletons. The sequencing used CD4+ or CD8+ T cells sorted from blood, collected in a trial of the OX40 agonist ivuxolimab. All receptors derive from an adult with an advanced solid tumor such as melanoma, head and neck, liver or kidney cancer.

The chain joins TRBV5-4 to TRBJ1-6; tentatively, D is TRBD1 (6 bases). V lost 4 bases and J 9 bases, leaving 14 bases between the germline ends. Germline assignment: CDR1 SGHNT and CDR2 YYREEE (reference sequence). This CDR3 is 14 amino acids long. This CDR3 is CASSRDKWTSPLHF. CDR3 DNA sequence: TGTGCCAGCAGCCGGGACAAATGGACTTCACCCCTCCACTTT.

The V call is TRBV4-1, the J call TRBJ2-5; unclear D gene. This CDR3 has 14 residues. Trimming cost V 0 bases and J 2 bases, with 7 bases left between them. CDR1 is MGHRA and CDR2 is YSYEKL in the germline V gene. The CDR3 sequence is CASSQDWGQETQYF. DNA for the CDR3: TGCGCCAGCAGCCAAGATTGGGGTCAAGAGACCCAGTACTTC.

In its sample, this clone was seen a few times. This chain joins TRBV12-5 and TRBJ2-2; TRBD2 is a possible D gene (6 bases). V lost 7 bases and J lost 4, with 16 bases in between. Germline V CDR1 and CDR2: LGHNT, FRNRAP. This CDR3 contains 15 residues. Written as DNA, the CDR3 is TGTGCTAGTGCCCTTAGCGAGGGAGGCACCGGGGAGCTGTTTTTT. This codes for CASALSEGGTGELFF.

The CDR3 region is CASSMYRGQVNTEAFF. CDR3 nucleotide sequence: TGTGCCAGTAGTATGTACAGGGGGCAGGTGAACACTGAAGCTTTCTTT. This chain connects TRBV19 to TRBJ1-1, with 9 bases aligning to TRBD1. J was trimmed by 0 bases and V by 3 bases; bases with no gene match: 5. Germline V gene data show CDR1 as LNHDA and CDR2 as SQIVND (reference sequence). The CDR3 has 16 amino acids.

The rearrangement joins TRBV5-1 to TRBJ1-1, with 7 nucleotides matching TRBD1. The CDR3 has 16 residues. The germline gives CDR1 SGHRS, CDR2 YFSETQ. V lost 6 bases to trimming and J lost 1 base; unmatched junction nucleotides: 12. CDR3: CASKGEGANRNTEAFF. For the CDR3, the DNA is TGCGCCAGCAAGGGGGAGGGGGCGAATAGGAACACTGAAGCTTTCTTT.

The chain joins TRBV7-3 to TRBJ2-2, with a weak D call TRBD1 (5 bases). The germline gives CDR1 SGHTA, CDR2 FQGTGA. The CDR3 extends over 15 amino acids. V was clipped by 3 bases and J by 0 bases, with 8 bases between them. CDR3 sequence (DNA): TGTGCCAGCAGCTTGGGGCTGTCGAACACCGGGGAGCTGTTTTTT. Translation gives CASSLGLSNTGELFF.

The genes are TRBV6-5 and TRBJ2-1; 8 nucleotides align to TRBD2. CDR1 is MNHEY and CDR2 is SVGAGI in the germline V gene. The trim removed 8 bases at V and 0 bases at J, leaving 6 bases unmatched. The CDR3 is made up of 15 amino acids. CDR3 sequence reads: CASGPSGSSYNEQFF. The CDR3 DNA reads TGTGCCAGCGGCCCGAGCGGGAGCTCCTACAATGAGCAGTTCTTC.

V and J are TRBV7-9 and TRBJ2-5, with D tentatively TRBD2 (6 bases). Germline CDR1 and CDR2: SEHNR and FQNEAQ (reference sequence). Trimming shortened V by 5 bases and J by 7 bases, and 14 bases separated the two germline ends. This CDR3 is built from 13 residues. As DNA, the CDR3 is TGTGCCAGCAGCCGTTTCGAGGGAGGGACCCAGTACTTC. Translated: CASSRFEGGTQYF. The whole variable domain, filled in from reference TRBV7-9 and TRBJ2-5, reads DTGVSQNPRHKITKRGQNVTFRCDPISEHNRLYWYRQTLGQGPEFLTYFQNEAQLEKSRLLSDRFSAERPKGSFSTLEIQRTEQGDSAMYLCASSRFEGGTQYFGPGTRLLVL.

The gene calls are TRBV28 and TRBJ2-3; 7 bases fit TRBD2. The length of the CDR3 is 15 residues. The germline gives CDR1 MDHEN, CDR2 SYDVKM. V gave up 4 bases and J gave up 1 base; unmatched junction bases: 5. The CDR3 coding sequence is TGTGCCAGCAGTTCCGGACTAGGGGGCACAGATACGCAGTATTTT. It yields the protein CASSSGLGGTDTQYF.

The chain links TRBV29-1 to TRBJ2-7, with 11 bases that match TRBD1. CDR1 and CDR2 from the germline V gene are SQVTM and ANQGSEA. This CDR3 contains 12 residues. Unmatched junction bases numbered 6, after V lost 7 bases and J lost 7 bases. The DNA for the CDR3 is TGCAGCGCAGGACAGGGGGCTGGTGAGCAGTACTTC. It translates to CSAGQGAGEQYF.

This clone was counted once. This chain uses TRBV6-6 with TRBJ2-3; D uncertain. V lost 0 bases to trimming and J lost 5 bases, with 12 bases between them. CDR1 is MNHNY, CDR2 SVGAGI, per germline (reference sequence). CDR3 length: 15 amino acids. The CDR3 nucleotides read TGTGCCAGCAGTTACTCCCGACCAGACCGAGATACGCAGTATTTT. It yields the protein CASSYSRPDRDTQYF.

The chain uses TRBV19 and TRBJ2-3; 9 bases align to TRBD2. The trim removed 1 base at V and 6 bases at J, leaving 2 bases unmatched. This CDR3 has 14 residues. Germline V gives CDR1 LNHDA, CDR2 SQIVND (reference sequence). CDR3 DNA: TGTGCCAGTAGTATAGCCAGCGGGAGGGATACGCAGTATTTT. As protein: CASSIASGRDTQYF.

The rearrangement joins TRBV7-9 to TRBJ2-1; 8 positions match TRBD1. Germline loops: CDR1 SEHNR, CDR2 FQNEAQ (reference sequence). With V trimmed by 4 bases and J by 14 bases, 10 bases remained unmatched. This CDR3 has 13 residues. The CDR3, as DNA: TGTGCCAGCAGCTCGTCCGACAGGGGAATGAAGTTCTTC. Residues: CASSSSDRGMKFF.

This clone has a handful of counts. This chain links TRBV28 with TRBJ1-4; TRBD1 is a possible D gene (5 bases). This CDR3 region has 16 residues. V was cut by 5 bases and J by 8 bases, with 21 bases left in between. Germline V gene sequence: CDR1 MDHEN, CDR2 SYDVKM. The CDR3 sequence is CASSPPPGTGREKLFF. The CDR3 bases are TGTGCCAGCAGTCCACCCCCCGGGACGGGGAGGGAAAAACTGTTTTTT.

This chain links TRBV7-9 with TRBJ1-4; no reliable D call. With 5 bases removed from V and 6 bases from J, the gap between germline ends came to 16 bases. This CDR3 region has 15 residues. Germline V gene sequence: CDR1 SEHNR, CDR2 FQNEAQ (reference sequence). The CDR3 region is CASSQAGATDEKLFF. The CDR3 DNA sequence: TGTGCCAGCAGCCAAGCAGGCGCAACGGATGAAAAACTGTTTTTT.

This chain links TRBV15 with TRBJ1-1; D is undetermined. CDR1 and CDR2 from the germline V gene are LNHNV and YYDKDF (reference sequence). There are 13 residues in the CDR3. Trimming removed 1 base from V and 4 bases from J, with 7 bases in between. The CDR3, as DNA: TGTGCCACCAGCAGAGGGAGTATCACTGAAGCTTTCTTT. Translation gives CATSRGSITEAFF.

This chain joins TRBV29-1 and TRBJ1-1; D gene uncertain. Germline V CDR1 and CDR2: SQVTM, ANQGSEA. The V end lost 6 bases, the J end lost 1 base, and 6 bases lay between the germline ends. This CDR3 has 11 residues. CDR3 loop: CSVIPNTEAFF. DNA for the CDR3: TGCAGCGTAATTCCGAACACTGAAGCTTTCTTT.

V gene TRBV5-1 combines with J gene TRBJ2-1; 10 bases are shared with TRBD2. Germline CDR1 is SGHRS and CDR2 is YFSETQ. The CDR3 runs 17 residues. The junction had 13 bases not matched to a gene; V was cut back by 2 bases and J by 8 bases. The CDR3, as DNA: TGCGCCAGCAGCTTTAGCGGGAGGTCACTTGGGGGGGATGAGCAGTTCTTC. Protein sequence: CASSFSGRSLGGDEQFF.

The chain employs TRBV11-2 and TRBJ2-1, with 9 bases matching TRBD2. This CDR3 comprises 16 residues. Germline-derived CDR1 and CDR2 are SGHAT and FQNNGV. V was clipped by 4 bases and J by 7 bases; unmatched bases: 11. CDR3 loop: CASSSTWASGVNEQFF. As DNA, the CDR3 is TGTGCCAGCAGCTCCACCTGGGCTAGCGGGGTAAATGAGCAGTTCTTC.

This clone occurred a few times. The CDR3 DNA sequence: TGTGCCAGCAGCCTGACGTCGTGGCCTGCCAGCTACGAGCAGTACTTC. This encodes CASSLTSWPASYEQYF. This sequence joins TRBV7-2 and TRBJ2-7, with no clear D. The germline CDR1 and CDR2 sequences are SGHTA and FQGNSA. With 5 bases removed from V and 3 bases from J, the gap between germline ends came to 20 bases. This CDR3 is built from 16 residues.

This clone was recorded once. CDR3 sequence reads: CASSLNHGGSYEQYF. In nucleotides, the CDR3 is TGTGCCAGCAGCTTGAATCACGGGGGCAGCTACGAGCAGTACTTC. The genes are TRBV5-5 and TRBJ2-7; D is perhaps TRBD1 or TRBD2 (6 bases each). Germline CDR1 SGHKS, CDR2 YYEKEE (reference sequence). V was cut by 1 base and J by 3 bases, with 14 bases left in between. CDR3 length equals 15 residues. The entire variable domain, with the rest obtained from reference TRBV5-5 and TRBJ2-7, is as follows: DAGVTQSPTHLIKTRGQQVTLRCSPISGHKSVSWYQQVLGQGPQFIFQYYEKEERGRGNFPDRFSARQFPNYSSELNVNALLLGDSALYLCASSLNHGGSYEQYFGPGTRLTVT.

V gene TRBV6-1 combines with J gene TRBJ1-6, with a weak D call TRBD1 (5 bases). From germline, CDR1 is MNHNS and CDR2 SASEGT. V was cut by 0 bases and J by 1 base, with 16 bases left in between. The CDR3 is 19 amino acids. In nucleotides, the CDR3 is TGTGCCAGCAGTGAAGCACGGACAATTTTCGGGTCCTATAATTCACCCCTCCACTTT. It specifies CASSEARTIFGSYNSPLHF.

V usage is TRBV25-1 and J usage is TRBJ2-7; TRBD1 matches 7 bases. This CDR3 contains 14 residues. V gave up 3 bases and J gave up 2 bases; unmatched junction bases: 4. Germline V gene lookup returns CDR1 MGHDK and CDR2 SYGVNS. DNA of the CDR3: TGTGCCAGCAGTGAGGGACAGTCCGCCTACGAGCAGTACTTC. Translating it yields CASSEGQSAYEQYF.

This clone was detected a few times. CDR3 residues: CASSGSGFLHF. The CDR3 DNA reads TGCGCCAGCAGTGGTTCGGGGTTCCTCCACTTT. V gene TRBV10-1 combines with J gene TRBJ1-6; D is uncertain. The CDR3 is made up of 11 amino acids. Trimming stripped 4 bases from V and 15 bases from J, with 10 bases between. CDR1 is WNHNN, CDR2 SYGVQD, per germline (reference sequence).

In this sample, this clone turned up a few times. The chain joins TRBV6-5 to TRBJ2-5; D might be TRBD1 (5 bases). The CDR3 totals 14 residues. The V gene's germline CDR1 is MNHEY and CDR2 SVGAGI. V was trimmed by 4 bases and J by 0 bases, leaving 9 bases between them. The CDR3 bases are TGTGCCAGCAGTTTAAACAGGAACCAAGAGACCCAGTACTTC. Translating it yields CASSLNRNQETQYF.

The rearrangement joins TRBV19 to TRBJ1-2, with no clear D. The V end lost 5 bases, the J end lost 1 base, and 8 bases lay between the germline ends. The CDR3 runs 13 residues. CDR1 LNHDA and CDR2 SQIVND come from the germline V gene (reference sequence). CDR3 DNA: TGTGCCAGTAGTGCCGAATTTAACTATGGCTACACCTTC. It yields the protein CASSAEFNYGYTF.

The sample holds a few counts of this clone. The sample carries other DNA sequences with the same CDR3. V gene TRBV27 combines with J gene TRBJ1-2; D ambiguous. Trimming pared 6 bases from V and 4 bases from J, leaving 9 bases between. Germline V CDR1 and CDR2: MNHEY, SMNVEV (reference sequence). This CDR3 has 12 amino acids. CDR3: CASSPQGYGYTF. The DNA for the CDR3 is TGTGCCAGCAGCCCCCAAGGCTATGGCTACACCTTC.

The CDR3 sequence: CASSYNPTSGEYNEQFF. In DNA form, the CDR3 reads TGCGCCAGCAGCTACAACCCGACTAGCGGGGAGTACAATGAGCAGTTCTTC. J is TRBJ2-1 and V is TRBV4-3; 11 bases agree with TRBD2. The CDR3 consists of 17 residues. Looked up from germline, CDR1 is LGHNA and CDR2 is YSLEER. J lost 4 bases, V lost 5 bases, and 10 bases had no gene match.

The chain is built from TRBV5-1 and TRBJ2-3; possible D gene TRBD1, 5 bases. The germline V gene encodes CDR1 SGHRS and CDR2 YFSETQ. Trimming left V 3 bases short and J 6 bases short, with 14 bases between. The CDR3 length is 14 residues. CDR3 in DNA: TGCGCCAGCAGCTCCCCCAGGGATGGGGATACGCAGTATTTT. It yields the protein CASSSPRDGDTQYF.

This chain links TRBV6-6 with TRBJ1-3; D uncertain. Trimming removed 2 bases at V and 5 bases at J, with 10 bases between. This CDR3 spans 14 amino acids. Germline V gene data show CDR1 as MNHNY and CDR2 as SVGAGI (reference sequence). The CDR3 nucleotides read TGTGCCAGCAGTTACCTCGGAGAACGAAACACCATATATTTT. It specifies CASSYLGERNTIYF.

This rearrangement joins TRBV19 to TRBJ1-1; D may be TRBD1 (6 bases). The CDR3 runs 14 residues. V was shortened by 7 bases and J by 1 base, with 13 bases between the two germline ends. The germline V gene has CDR1 LNHDA and CDR2 SQIVND (reference sequence). The CDR3 loop reads CASTILQGNTEAFF. The CDR3 DNA reads as TGTGCCAGTACCATTTTACAGGGGAACACTGAAGCTTTCTTT.

This sequence joins TRBV11-2 and TRBJ1-3; 8 nucleotides align to TRBD1. The CDR3 is 15 amino acids. Trimming cost V 5 bases and J 3 bases; bases outside gene matches: 6. From germline, CDR1 is SGHAT and CDR2 FQNNGV. For the CDR3, the DNA is TGTGCCAGCAGCCCCCGGACAGGGAGTGGAAACACCATATATTTT. Protein: CASSPRTGSGNTIYF.